The 3 T cell receptor beta chains below come from one sample, sequenced in a study of blood T cell repertoires in COVID-19 (TCRdb year 2020). Library preparation employed the immunoSEQ multiplex PCR assay. TCRdb carries this immuneACCESS record with in-frame sequences only. Its versions omit some clonotypes, under half of them owing to an unresolved V gene in the studies checked, with the rest unexplained. For this sample the table gives about 130,000 clones, of which 84% were detected only once. The ten largest account for 1.4% of the sample. The sequenced sample was peripheral blood. Receptor source: a man in his 60s with acute or convalescent COVID-19.

This clone was recorded once. The CDR3 loop is CATSRGIQPQHF. CDR3 sequence (DNA): TGTGCCACCAGCAGAGGTATTCAGCCCCAGCATTTT. The V gene is TRBV15, the J gene TRBJ1-5; no reliable D call. V shed 1 base and J shed 6 bases, with 4 bases lying between them. Per the germline V gene, CDR1 is LNHNV and CDR2 is YYDKDF (reference sequence). This CDR3 has 12 amino acids.

This clone has only a few counts. The chain couples TRBV28 to TRBJ2-7; 8 nucleotides align to TRBD1. After removal of 5 bases from V and 7 bases from J, the junction contained 7 bases not matched to a gene. Per the germline V gene, CDR1 is MDHEN and CDR2 is SYDVKM. The CDR3 loop spans 13 amino acids. The CDR3 DNA is TGTGCCAGCAGTCCCCAGGGGGCGGGTGAGCAGTACTTC. Protein: CASSPQGAGEQYF.

The chain recombines TRBV5-1 with TRBJ2-7; D perhaps matches TRBD2 (7 bases). Trimming removed 0 bases at V and 1 base at J, with 11 bases between. Germline CDR1 reads SGHRS; CDR2 reads YFSETQ. The CDR3 contains 15 residues. CDR3 amino acids: CASSLVGGRSYEQYF. In nucleotides, the CDR3 is TGCGCCAGCAGCTTGGTCGGGGGGCGATCCTACGAGCAGTACTTC.